This T cell receptor beta chain was sequenced during a study of T cells in Graves' hyperthyroidism and ophthalmopathy (dated by TCRdb to the late 2010s). Describing the broader study: Peripheral blood samples were taken at the time of initial diagnosis, prior to any treatment. To identify distinguishing TCR V-J signatures, a discovery cohort of about 95 patients was used, comprising 40 to 45 with Graves' ophthalmopathy and some 60 with stable Graves' hyperthyroidism. Prospective prediction of ophthalmopathy was tested in an independent validation cohort of about 19 hyperthyroidism patients and 15 to 17 patients who later progressed to ophthalmopathy. The 100 or so discovery patients were randomly split 7:3 into training and test sets. In more than five Graves' hyperthyroidism patients, the study also compared T-cell repertoires from thyroid tissue with T-cell repertoires from blood. After blood sampling, hyperthyroidism patients were treated with methimazole at a starting dose of 30 mg daily, and ophthalmopathy patients were treated with high-dose intravenous methylprednisolone. The paper reports TCR Vbeta CDR3 sequencing of roughly 140 peripheral blood samples: 40 to 45 ophthalmopathy, about 75 hyperthyroidism and some 17 progressor patients. What the work shows at the level of the full study, not this receptor alone: Sample size was not statistically predetermined, and investigators were not blinded to group allocation. Most expanded thyroid clonotypes (frequency above 0.001) were also detected in blood, a finding suggesting that blood repertoires may reflect thyroid immune responses. During validation, the model predicted progression to ophthalmopathy a median of approximately 7 months ahead of onset, with more than 60% sensitivity and around 73% specificity. A model built on a 13 V-J signature distinguished ophthalmopathy from stable hyperthyroidism, reaching around 88% sensitivity and about 81% specificity in cross-validation and 80%/75% in testing.

Amplification of TCR beta CDR3 regions was carried out from RNA transcripts. For the first round of RT-PCR on the TCR CDR3, the HTBI primer set was used together with the Qiagen OneStep RT-PCR kit. Libraries were constructed in a second round of multiplex PCR, after which size selection and purification were performed. Paired-end sequencing of the libraries was performed with 100 bp reads on an Illumina HiSeq2000. On the study's bioinformatics: SOAPnuke was used to process the raw data, with reads discarded if the reads contained adapters or uncalled bases, had a mean Phred below 15, or lacked an exact constant-primer or identifier match. COPE v1.2.5 was used to merge the high-quality paired reads, and each unique nucleotide sequence was defined as a clonotype. Clonotypes were aligned to IMGT TRBV, TRBD and TRBJ reference segments using MiTCR v1.1. The analysis included only V-J combinations with a frequency above 0.0001, which together covered 99% to 99.2% of the repertoires. A TCS score was defined as the ratio of F50 (clonal expansion) to E x V (chaos), with BLOSUM62-based TCRdist applied between CDR3 peptides within each V-J. Welch's t-statistics and random forest reduced approximately 520 V-J features to fewer than 15, which were used in a naive Bayes classifier (R e1071). Starting from the raw public reads, TCRdb applied fastp trimming at Q25, assembled clones with MiXCR and retained in-frame beta chains. Entries are consolidated by CDR3 protein sequence, retaining the most common genes and DNA. It is TCRdb's table, rather than the study itself, that gives the V and J calls and clone size. The sample has 550,000 to 800,000 distinct CDR3 sequences on record, over 15% of them singletons. The ten biggest clones cover under 9.5% of the sample.

The germline V gene (reference sequence) supplies CDR1 LNHDA and CDR2 SQIVND. At the junction V is shortened by 3 bases and J by 2 bases, with 19 bases in between. Reading from cysteine to phenylalanine, the CDR3 counts 17 amino acids. The kept DNA is CDR3 alone, 51 bases in frame from the first base. This clonotype was counted only a few times. Its antigen is unknown. No clone much larger than this one lies a single base away; base qualities are absent. Stable Graves' hyperthyroidism was defined as no progression to ophthalmopathy during 18 months of follow-up. Hyperthyroidism patients were newly diagnosed, with disease duration under 2 months, and aged 18 to 65 years. Exclusion was applied to patients with uncontrolled infections, other autoimmune diseases, pregnancy or lactation. Clinical symptoms, serum thyroxine and TRAb, thyroid ultrasound, and orbital computed tomography formed the basis for the diagnoses. Ficoll-Paque density gradient centrifugation was used to isolate PBMCs from about 10 ml of fresh peripheral blood. Total RNA was extracted using Trizol reagent, and RNA quality was assessed on an Agilent 2100 Bioanalyzer.

The sequencing sample was made of blood. This clonotype originated in a man younger than 30 with Graves' hyperthyroidism. This chain is built from TRBV19 and TRBJ2-5; the best D guess is TRBD2, with 5 bases matching. The DNA sequence follows: TGTGCCAGTAGTATTTTCGGAGGCGGGTCACTTCAAGAGACCCAGTACTTC. It encodes CASSIFGGGSLQETQYF.